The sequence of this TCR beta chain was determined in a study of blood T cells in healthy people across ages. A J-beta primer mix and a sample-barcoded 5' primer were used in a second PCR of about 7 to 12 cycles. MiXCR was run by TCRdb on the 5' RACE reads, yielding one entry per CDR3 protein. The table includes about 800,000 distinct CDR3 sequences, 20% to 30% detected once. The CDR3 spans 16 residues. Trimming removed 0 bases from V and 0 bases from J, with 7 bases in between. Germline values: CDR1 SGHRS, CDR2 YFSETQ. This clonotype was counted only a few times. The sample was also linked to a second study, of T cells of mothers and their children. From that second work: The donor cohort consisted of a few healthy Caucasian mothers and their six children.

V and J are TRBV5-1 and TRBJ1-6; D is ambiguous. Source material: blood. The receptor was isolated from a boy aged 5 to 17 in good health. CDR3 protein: CASSLGASSYNSPLHF. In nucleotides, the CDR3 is TGCGCCAGCAGCTTGGGGGCGAGCTCCTATAATTCACCCCTCCACTTT.